Given below is one T cell receptor (beta chain) in context. Its antigen is undetermined. The data were obtained in a study of T-cell reconstitution after alpha-beta-depleted transplantation in children. Findings of the study overall: From surviving recipient T cells and thymic progenitors came the high day-60 TCRbeta diversity observed in some patients. Several hundred rapidly expanded clones from non-depleted graft cells reportedly supplied alpha-beta T cells about two months post-transplant. T-cell numbers and diversity, one year after transplant, stemmed largely from T cells that were newly produced.

During its preparation, the TCRbeta library received unique molecular identifiers. TCRdb re-called the PCR reads through MiXCR, storing one row per CDR3 protein. Altogether roughly 340,000 distinct CDR3 sequences are present, around 15% being singletons, with the ten largest covering roughly 41%. This clonotype was obtained from a male patient aged 2 to 9 who had a stem cell transplant for acute lymphoblastic leukemia, so the T cells may come from the graft donor. Sequencing used PBMCs, mostly from graft donor cells, obtained 360 days after TCRalphabeta/CD19-depleted stem cell transplant.

CDR3 protein: CASSQDDRGSSYNSPLHF. CDR3 bases: TGCGCCAGCAGCCAAGATGATAGAGGGAGCTCCTATAATTCACCCCTCCACTTT. The J gene is TRBJ1-6, the V gene TRBV4-1; D is unresolved. CDR1 and CDR2 (germline): MGHRA, YSYEKL. V lost 0 bases and J 0 bases, leaving 12 bases between the germline ends. The length of the CDR3 is 18 residues.